This section outlines one T cell receptor (beta chain) sequence together with its context. The antigen is not known. The PCR was carried out with 60 Vbeta primers and 13 Jbeta primers. In the authors' workflow: Later, some 79 million unique TCR beta chains were counted in an analysis, and 10 million to 12 million of them were shared. The method was immunoSEQ multiplex PCR; TCRdb's version includes in-frame clones alone and lacks a portion of them. Clonal size and the V and J genes are those of that table, whereas D and trimming came from the DNA. In total, the table holds 55,000 to 65,000 clones. This sample is part of a study of cytomegalovirus exposure and HLA in healthy donors. General observations from the study: Immune exposure information comprised only CMV serostatus.

Germline CDR1 SGHRS, CDR2 YFSETQ. There are 13 residues in the CDR3. The ends were cut back, 2 bases at V and 8 bases at J, with 11 bases in the middle. Each donor was nominally healthy when sampled (though unrecorded immune exposures were likely). Sequencing input: PBMCs. The chain recombines TRBV5-1 with TRBJ2-1, with D uncertain. The source is a woman aged 18-29 years in good health and CMV-seronegative. The CDR3 is CASSFNSVYEQFF. DNA for the CDR3: TGCGCCAGCAGCTTTAATTCCGTATATGAGCAGTTCTTC.